This entry lists 15 T cell receptor beta chains sequenced from one sample in a study of OX40 agonist ivuxolimab in advanced cancers. The repertoire was sequenced with immunoSEQ multiplex PCR; TCRdb's copy has only in-frame clones and lacks some. The sample has around 77,000 clones; 60% to 80% are singletons. The specimen was CD4+ or CD8+ T cells sorted from blood, collected in a trial of the OX40 agonist ivuxolimab. Every receptor here comes from an adult with an advanced solid tumor such as melanoma, head and neck, liver or kidney cancer.

The chain uses TRBV19 and TRBJ2-5; D unresolved. This CDR3 comprises 15 residues. The germline V gene encodes CDR1 LNHDA and CDR2 SQIVND (reference sequence). V lost 2 bases to trimming and J lost 4 bases, with 14 bases between them. This chain's CDR3 is CASSIRTPAGETQYF. The DNA for the CDR3 is TGTGCCAGTAGTATAAGAACGCCAGCTGGAGAGACCCAGTACTTC.

V and J are TRBV19 and TRBJ2-1, with TRBD2 matching 12 bases. The CDR3 is 17 amino acids. With 5 bases clipped from V and 2 bases from J, the junction kept 7 bases outside the gene matches. CDR1 and CDR2 from the germline V gene are LNHDA and SQIVND (reference sequence). In DNA form, the CDR3 reads TGTGCCAGTAGTCCCCGCACTAGCGGGGGGCCCTACAATGAGCAGTTCTTC. Its translation: CASSPRTSGGPYNEQFF.

This chain uses TRBV2 with TRBJ1-2; 7 positions match TRBD1. In germline, CDR1 is SNHLY, CDR2 FYNNEI. The junction had 7 bases not matched to a gene; V was cut back by 5 bases and J by 7 bases. There are 13 residues in the CDR3. Here the CDR3 DNA reads TGTGCCAGCAGTTCCGGGACAGCCCCTGGCTACACCTTC. Translation: CASSSGTAPGYTF. Based on the CDR3 plus reference TRBV2 and TRBJ1-2, the full variable domain is EPEVTQTPSHQVTQMGQEVILRCVPISNHLYFYWYRQILGQKVEFLVSFYNNEISEKSEIFDDQFSVERPDGSNFTLKIRSTKLEDSAMYFCASSSGTAPGYTFGSGTRLTVV.

This clone was seen a few times. The chain is built from TRBV11-2 and TRBJ2-4; D ambiguous. In germline, CDR1 is SGHAT, CDR2 FQNNGV. The CDR3 length is 12 residues. Deletions cut 1 base from V and 5 bases from J, with 3 bases between. The CDR3 DNA reads TGTGCCAGCAGCTTAGGAGAAAACATTCAGTACTTC. Translated, it gives CASSLGENIQYF.

This clone was seen a few times. This chain uses TRBV27 with TRBJ1-5; 7 bases align to TRBD1. Germline-derived CDR1 and CDR2 are MNHEY and SMNVEV (reference sequence). The ends lost 2 bases at V and 7 bases at J; junction bases unmatched: 5. The CDR3 is 14 residues long. The CDR3 bases are TGTGCCAGCAGTTTAGGAGGGGGCAGCCAGCCCCAGCATTTT. Protein: CASSLGGGSQPQHF.

The chain links TRBV7-9 to TRBJ2-1; TRBD2 aligns across 11 bases. With 7 bases clipped from V and 11 bases from J, the junction kept 13 bases outside the gene matches. Germline V CDR1 and CDR2: SEHNR, FQNEAQ (reference sequence). CDR3 size: 15 residues. This CDR3 is CASTLTSGGSMKQFF. The CDR3 DNA sequence: TGTGCCAGCACCCTCACTAGCGGGGGCTCAATGAAGCAGTTCTTC. Full variable domain (rest looked up from reference TRBV7-9 and TRBJ2-1): DTGVSQNPRHKITKRGQNVTFRCDPISEHNRLYWYRQTLGQGPEFLTYFQNEAQLEKSRLLSDRFSAERPKGSFSTLEIQRTEQGDSAMYLCASTLTSGGSMKQFFGPGTRLTVL.

The chain combines TRBV5-1 with TRBJ2-7, with 7 bases identical to TRBD1. J gave up 2 bases and V 3 bases, and 8 bases lay outside the gene matches. In germline, CDR1 is SGHRS, CDR2 YFSETQ. The CDR3 length is 15 residues. This CDR3 reads CASSYSTGWAYEQYF. The DNA of the CDR3 is TGCGCCAGCAGCTATTCGACAGGGTGGGCCTACGAGCAGTACTTC.

To note about this clone: An end of the junction does not agree with germline; a read error may underlie this. This rearrangement joins TRBV2 to TRBJ1-2; TRBD1 is a possible D gene (6 bases). CDR3 size: 15 residues. The germline CDR1 and CDR2 sequences are SNHLY and FYNNEI. CDR3 region: CAGSADRTFNYGYTF. For the CDR3, the DNA is TGTGCCGGCAGTGCGGACAGAACCTTTAACTATGGCTACACCTTC.

This chain joins TRBV5-1 and TRBJ2-1; 12 nucleotides line up with TRBD2. CDR3 size: 16 residues. J lost 7 bases, V lost 5 bases, and 10 bases had no gene match. Germline V gives CDR1 SGHRS, CDR2 YFSETQ. The DNA for the CDR3 is TGCGCCAGCAGTTCTCTCGGACTAGCGGGGTGGAATGAGCAGTTCTTC. This sequence encodes CASSSLGLAGWNEQFF.

This rearrangement joins TRBV28 to TRBJ1-2; TRBD1 agrees at 8 bases. This CDR3 has 16 amino acids. Germline CDR1 reads MDHEN; CDR2 reads SYDVKM. V lost 7 bases to trimming and J lost 8 bases; unmatched junction nucleotides: 18. In DNA, the CDR3 is TGTGCCAGCAACAGTGCGGCAGGGGGCCTGGGTGAGGGCTACACCTTC. The encoded protein is CASNSAAGGLGEGYTF.

The V gene is TRBV6-5, the J gene TRBJ1-2; no clear D. Per germline, CDR1 MNHEY and CDR2 SVGAGI. Trimming took off 1 base at V and 8 bases at J, with 14 bases between the two ends. The CDR3 spans 14 residues. The CDR3 nucleotides are TGTGCCAGCAGTTACTTCCCGGGAGGGCAGGGCTACACCTTC. Its translation: CASSYFPGGQGYTF.

The V call is TRBV15, the J call TRBJ2-1, with 9 nucleotides matching TRBD2. Germline V gives CDR1 LNHNV, CDR2 YYDKDF (reference sequence). The V and J ends lost 1 base and 6 bases, in that order; junction bases with no gene match: 4. The CDR3 is made up of 15 amino acids. This CDR3 is CATSRGAGGTNEQFF. In DNA, the CDR3 is TGTGCCACCAGCAGAGGGGCGGGAGGGACCAATGAGCAGTTCTTC.

The gene calls are TRBV7-9 and TRBJ1-6, with 9 bases aligning to TRBD1. From germline, CDR1 is SEHNR and CDR2 FQNEAQ (reference sequence). Trimming at V came to 1 base and at J to 7 bases, leaving 11 bases not matched to a gene. The CDR3 contains 18 residues. The DNA of the CDR3 is TGTGCCAGCAGCTTAGTGGGGGGACAGGGTCCGGGAAATTCACCCCTCCACTTT. This gives the protein CASSLVGGQGPGNSPLHF.

The chain couples TRBV5-4 to TRBJ1-4; a possible D gene is TRBD1 (5 bases). Germline assignment: CDR1 SGHNT and CDR2 YYREEE (reference sequence). The CDR3 length is 13 residues. The V gene lost 1 base and the J gene lost 8 bases, with 9 bases spanning the gap. The CDR3 DNA follows: TGTGCCAGCAGCTTGTCAGGGATCGAAAAACTGTTTTTT. Protein product: CASSLSGIEKLFF. Complete variable domain (other parts from reference TRBV5-4 and TRBJ1-4): ETGVTQSPTHLIKTRGQQVTLRCSSQSGHNTVSWYQQALGQGPQFIFQYYREEENGRGNFPPRFSGLQFPNYSSELNVNALELDDSALYLCASSLSGIEKLFFGSGTQLSVL.

The genes are TRBV2 and TRBJ2-5, with D unresolved. The V gene's germline CDR1 is SNHLY and CDR2 FYNNEI. Between the trimmed V and J ends, which lost 4 bases and 3 bases, there was a span of 9 bases. CDR3 length: 13 amino acids. The CDR3 DNA reads as TGTGCCAGCAGTGTTGGTCCAGAAGAGACCCAGTACTTC. It specifies CASSVGPEETQYF.